Listed here is a single T cell receptor beta chain. Original handling: Reference gene primer amplification gave estimated nucleated cell counts. Sequenced by immunoSEQ multiplex PCR; TCRdb stores in-frame clones only, minus some. The DNA was the basis for D and trimming; V, J and clone size are from that table. The sample holds tens of thousands of clones, 65% to 90% seen once. This sample is drawn from a study of blood T cell repertoires in COVID-19. Overall study: Samples taken during acute and convalescent COVID-19 were collected in the United States, Italy and Spain. From T cells, B-cell-depleted T cells, or PBMCs came the material, which was cDNA or gDNA.

The CDR3 is 15 residues long. Germline V gene sequence: CDR1 SGHVS, CDR2 FNYEAQ. The V and J ends lost 5 bases and 1 base, in that order; junction bases with no gene match: 8. This sequence was found in a human donor in a cohort sampled during active COVID-19. V is TRBV7-6 and J is TRBJ2-7; TRBD2 aligns across 7 bases. The specimen sequenced was peripheral blood. The CDR3 spells CASSREEGESYEQYF. The DNA for the CDR3 is TGTGCCAGCAGCCGGGAGGAGGGTGAGTCCTACGAGCAGTACTTC.